What follows describes a single T cell receptor (beta chain). This record comes from a study of blood T cell repertoires in COVID-19. The CDR3 sequence is 14 residues long. From germline, CDR1 is LGHNA and CDR2 YNFKEQ. Trimming took off 1 base at V and 8 bases at J, with 14 bases between the two ends. In the original analysis: Amplification from reference gene primers served as the basis for estimated nucleated cell counts. Libraries were prepared by immunoSEQ multiplex PCR; TCRdb keeps only in-frame clonotypes and omits some of them. V and J calls and clone size are as listed in that table; D and trimming were resolved from the DNA. The sample consists of 80,000 or so clones, more than 70% of them appearing once.

Input material: peripheral blood. This clonotype was sampled from a man aged 50 or older with acute or convalescent COVID-19. V gene TRBV4-2 combines with J gene TRBJ1-2; D might be TRBD1 (5 bases). The CDR3 nucleotides are TGTGCCAGCAGCCAAGGCTTCAGGGAAGGAGGCTACACCTTC. Encoded protein: CASSQGFREGGYTF.